Listed here are 20 T cell receptor beta chains from one sample, sequenced in a study of a mutant IDH1 vaccine in newly diagnosed glioma. The time point here: week 5, during vaccination. In every dose of vaccine, 300 ug of mutant IDH1 20-mer peptide was given alongside topical imiquimod. Assay used: immunoSEQ multiplex PCR; TCRdb lists only in-frame clones, some missing. This sample has about 27,000 clones, with more than 60% found just once. No antigen is known for these receptors. Specimen: PBMCs, collected from a glioma patient whose treatment included an IDH1 peptide vaccine. The source of these receptors is a man aged 40-55 years with glioma. Some clones in this sample may be carry-over from other donors' samples.

The J gene is TRBJ1-1, the V gene TRBV4-2; D is perhaps TRBD1 (5 bases). Trimming stripped 4 bases from V and 1 base from J, with 19 bases between. Germline lookup yields CDR1 LGHNA and CDR2 YNFKEQ. The CDR3 length is 17 residues. The CDR3 protein is CASSPGAVPSSNTEAFF. In nucleotides, the CDR3 is TGTGCCAGCAGCCCCGGGGCGGTCCCATCGTCGAACACTGAAGCTTTCTTT.

The V and J genes are TRBV7-2 and TRBJ1-1; D gene ambiguous. CDR1 and CDR2 from the germline V gene are SGHTA and FQGNSA. The CDR3 is made up of 13 amino acids. V lost 5 bases, J lost 2 bases, and 9 bases lay in between. CDR3 in DNA: TGTGCCAGCAGCCTCCGTTCTAACACTGAAGCTTTCTTT. Translated, it gives CASSLRSNTEAFF. The full variable domain, with the rest looked up from reference TRBV7-2 and TRBJ1-1, is GAGVSQSPSNKVTEKGKDVELRCDPISGHTALYWYRQSLGQGLEFLIYFQGNSAPDKSGLPSDRFSAERTGGSVSTLTIQRTQQEDSAVYLCASSLRSNTEAFFGQGTRLTVV.

V and J are TRBV27 and TRBJ1-1, with D perhaps TRBD1 (6 bases). The CDR3 contains 15 residues. The germline V gene has CDR1 MNHEY and CDR2 SMNVEV (reference sequence). Trimming took 9 bases from V and 5 from J, leaving 22 bases between them. The CDR3 nucleotides read TGTGCCAGTAGTGTCACAGGGCCCCTCGGAACTGAAGCTTTCTTT. Amino acids: CASSVTGPLGTEAFF.

The chain recombines TRBV4-3 with TRBJ2-7; 7 bases match TRBD1. The germline V gene has CDR1 LGHNA and CDR2 YSLEER. The J segment lost 1 base and the V segment lost 4 bases, leaving 7 bases of the junction unmatched. CDR3 length equals 15 residues. The CDR3 region is CASSLSGDSSYEQYF. The CDR3 region has the DNA TGCGCCAGCAGCCTATCCGGGGACAGTTCCTACGAGCAGTACTTC.

The sample holds one count of this clone. The chain links TRBV5-4 to TRBJ2-5; no clear D gene. Per germline, CDR1 SGHNT and CDR2 YYREEE (reference sequence). Trimming stripped 4 bases from V and 2 bases from J, with 12 bases between. The CDR3 consists of 14 residues. CDR3 residues: CASSPKLQQETQYF. CDR3 bases: TGTGCCAGCAGCCCGAAACTACAACAAGAGACCCAGTACTTC.

The chain joins TRBV30 to TRBJ2-7; TRBD2 aligns across 8 bases. Germline trimming cut 1 base from V and 5 bases from J; bases unmatched to any gene: 7. The CDR3 covers 14 residues. The germline V gene encodes CDR1 GTSNPN and CDR2 SVGIG (reference sequence). Written as DNA, the CDR3 is TGTGCCTGGAGTGGGGGGACTAGTGTCCACGAGCAGTACTTC. Its translation: CAWSGGTSVHEQYF.

The V gene is TRBV5-1, the J gene TRBJ2-7; the D call may be TRBD1 or TRBD2 (5 bases each). This CDR3 region has 13 residues. CDR1 is SGHRS, CDR2 YFSETQ, per germline. Trimming took 4 bases from V and 3 from J, leaving 11 bases between them. The CDR3 spells CASSVGTDYEQYF. CDR3 sequence (DNA): TGCGCCAGCAGCGTAGGGACGGACTACGAGCAGTACTTC.

The sample holds one count of this clone. The chain links TRBV7-9 to TRBJ2-1, with 13 bases matching TRBD2. Germline values: CDR1 SEHNR, CDR2 FQNEAQ (reference sequence). The CDR3 consists of 17 residues. V trimming: 7 bases; J trimming: 2 bases; junction bases outside the gene matches: 8. CDR3 DNA: TGTGCCAGCAACGGACTAGCGGGGGAAGGTACCTACAATGAGCAGTTCTTC. As protein: CASNGLAGEGTYNEQFF.

The chain links TRBV4-3 to TRBJ2-7; the D call may be TRBD1 or TRBD2 (7 bases each). This CDR3 region has 17 residues. Trimming shortened V by 3 bases and J by 4 bases, and 22 bases separated the two germline ends. CDR1 and CDR2 (germline): LGHNA, YSLEER. As DNA, the CDR3 is TGCGCCAGCAGCCAGGGGGTTCAGGGGGGGATTGGGTACGAGCAGTACTTC. Amino acids: CASSQGVQGGIGYEQYF.

The rearrangement links TRBV11-2 to TRBJ1-6, with D perhaps matching TRBD1 (5 bases). This CDR3 has 16 amino acids. Germline assignment: CDR1 SGHAT and CDR2 FQNNGV. V gave up 0 bases and J gave up 6 bases, with 12 bases separating them. The chain's CDR3 is CASSLDLAQGNSPLHF. CDR3 DNA: TGTGCCAGCAGCTTAGATCTGGCTCAGGGTAATTCACCCCTCCACTTT.

The chain uses TRBV21-1 and TRBJ1-2. TRBV21-1 is a pseudogene segment. There are 11 residues in the CDR3. The DNA of the CDR3 is TGTGCCAGCAGCAAAGTTGGTGGCTACACCTTC. This translates into CASSKVGGYTF.

CDR3 amino acids: CASSLVGDEQFF. The DNA of the CDR3 is TGTGCCAGCAGCTTAGTGGGGGATGAGCAGTTCTTC. The J gene is TRBJ2-1, the V gene TRBV7-6; D is possibly TRBD1 or TRBD2 (5 bases each). The CDR3 has 12 residues. Trimming took 1 base from V and 8 from J, leaving 6 bases between them. From germline, CDR1 is SGHVS and CDR2 FNYEAQ.

The genes are TRBV7-2 and TRBJ1-2; no clear D gene. Between the trimmed V and J ends, which lost 1 base and 0 bases, there was a span of 18 bases. The CDR3 extends over 18 amino acids. CDR1 and CDR2 from the germline V gene are SGHTA and FQGNSA. The CDR3 DNA follows: TGTGCCAGCAGCTTAGATGACGGGTGGATTGGAGCTAACTATGGCTACACCTTC. It codes for CASSLDDGWIGANYGYTF.

Only a few counts were recorded for this clone. The chain recombines TRBV5-1 with TRBJ2-3; 11 bases agree with TRBD1. The CDR3 spans 16 residues. Germline V gene lookup returns CDR1 SGHRS and CDR2 YFSETQ. Unmatched junction bases numbered 6, after V lost 4 bases and J lost 2 bases. CDR3 nucleotides: TGCGCCAGCAGCGGAGGGACAGGGGGTGTCACAGATACGCAGTATTTT. It yields the protein CASSGGTGGVTDTQYF.

The chain couples TRBV19 to TRBJ1-2, with a possible D match to TRBD1 (5 bases). Germline V lookup: CDR1 LNHDA, CDR2 SQIVND (reference sequence). V was shortened by 2 bases and J by 8 bases, with 18 bases between the two germline ends. The CDR3 is 15 residues long. CDR3 loop: CASSIPGTPKDGYTF. CDR3 bases: TGTGCCAGTAGTATACCCGGGACGCCAAAGGACGGCTACACCTTC.

The chain joins TRBV4-1 to TRBJ2-3; 12 nucleotides match TRBD2. Trimming removed 5 bases from V and 5 bases from J; junction bases left unmatched: 5. Germline CDR1 MGHRA, CDR2 YSYEKL. The CDR3 consists of 15 residues. The CDR3 spells CASSGLAGGVDTQYF. The CDR3 nucleotides are TGCGCCAGCAGCGGCCTAGCGGGGGGGGTAGATACGCAGTATTTT.

V usage is TRBV7-6 and J usage is TRBJ2-7; D gene ambiguous. V gave up 4 bases and J gave up 7 bases, with 17 bases separating them. The CDR3 extends over 14 amino acids. In germline, CDR1 is SGHVS, CDR2 FNYEAQ. The CDR3 protein is CASSSSGDVGEQYF. The CDR3 coding sequence is TGTGCCAGCAGCTCCTCCGGCGATGTGGGGGAGCAGTACTTC.

The chain recombines TRBV5-4 with TRBJ2-7, with a weak D call TRBD1 (5 bases). V was shortened by 0 bases and J by 2 bases, with 12 bases between the two germline ends. The CDR3 is 15 amino acids. Germline V gene lookup returns CDR1 SGHNT and CDR2 YYREEE (reference sequence). CDR3 DNA: TGTGCCAGCAGCTTGGCCACAGGCGGAGCCTACGAGCAGTACTTC. Residues: CASSLATGGAYEQYF.

The chain has TRBV6-6 and TRBJ2-7; 7 positions agree with TRBD1. Germline CDR1 MNHNY, CDR2 SVGAGI (reference sequence). The V and J ends lost 2 bases and 2 bases, in that order; junction bases with no gene match: 3. The CDR3 extends over 14 amino acids. This CDR3 reads CASSYTGQAYEQYF. CDR3 DNA: TGTGCCAGCAGTTACACCGGACAGGCCTACGAGCAGTACTTC.

CDR3 in amino acids: CASNSGVDPYEQYF. DNA of the CDR3: TGTGCCAGCAATAGCGGGGTGGACCCCTACGAGCAGTACTTC. The chain has TRBV6-5 and TRBJ2-7; 8 bases fit TRBD2. Germline V lookup: CDR1 MNHEY, CDR2 SVGAGI. The CDR3 has 14 residues. V lost 7 bases to trimming and J lost 2 bases; unmatched junction nucleotides: 7.